Following are 8 T cell receptor beta chains from one sample sequenced in a study of PD-1 blockade in mismatch repair-deficient tumors. Libraries were prepared by immunoSEQ multiplex PCR; TCRdb keeps only in-frame clonotypes and omits some of them. The sample has about 39,000 clones, around four fifths seen once. The source material was PBMCs, sampled approximately 9 months after starting pembrolizumab. These receptors were obtained from an adult with mismatch repair-deficient cancer.

This clone was seen a handful of times. An end of the junction differs from the germline gene, which may be a read error. The chain couples TRBV6-1 to TRBJ2-7; 10 bases are a match to TRBD2. The germline V gene has CDR1 MNHNS and CDR2 SASEGT. The CDR3 length is 15 residues. CDR3 loop: CASREAGGYSYEQYF. The CDR3 region has the DNA TGTGCCAGCAGGGAAGCGGGAGGGTACTCCTACGAGCAGTACTTC.

CDR3 sequence reads: CASIMSGDRYGYTF. The CDR3 nucleotides read TGTGCCAGTATTATGTCGGGGGACCGCTATGGCTACACCTTC. This chain uses TRBV19 with TRBJ1-2; D is perhaps TRBD1 (5 bases). The CDR3 contains 14 residues. V lost 7 bases and J lost 4, with 16 bases in between. Germline loops: CDR1 LNHDA, CDR2 SQIVND (reference sequence).

The V gene is TRBV7-3, the J gene TRBJ2-3; 8 bases align to TRBD2. J was trimmed by 3 bases and V by 1 base; bases with no gene match: 6. The CDR3 is 16 amino acids. The germline gives CDR1 SGHTA, CDR2 FQGTGA. CDR3 region: CASSLMASGRTDTQYF. The CDR3 DNA follows: TGTGCCAGCAGCTTAATGGCTAGCGGGCGGACAGATACGCAGTATTTT.

This clone was observed a few times. The CDR3 protein is CASRGDTTEKQYF. DNA of the CDR3: TGTGCCAGCAGGGGGGACACGACGGAGAAGCAGTACTTC. The chain carries TRBV2 and TRBJ2-7, with a weak D call TRBD1 (6 bases). Germline CDR1 is SNHLY and CDR2 is FYNNEI. Trimming removed 6 bases at V and 8 bases at J, with 17 bases between. CDR3 length: 13 residues.

This clone was found once. CDR3 protein: CASSVGREGNTQYF. The DNA for the CDR3 is TGTGCCAGCAGCGTAGGACGGGAAGGGAATACGCAGTATTTT. The chain couples TRBV9 to TRBJ2-3; D might be TRBD2 (5 bases). This CDR3 is built from 14 residues. In germline, CDR1 is SGDLS, CDR2 YYNGEE. V gave up 0 bases and J gave up 7 bases, with 12 bases separating them. The whole variable domain, remainder taken from reference TRBV9 and TRBJ2-3, is DSGVTQTPKHLITATGQRVTLRCSPRSGDLSVYWYQQSLDQGLQFLIQYYNGEERAKGNILERFSAQQFPDLHSELNLSSLELGDSALYFCASSVGREGNTQYFGPGTRLTVL.

The chain employs TRBV18 and TRBJ2-5; D not certain. In germline, CDR1 is KGHSH, CDR2 LQKENI. CDR3 size: 15 residues. Trimming stripped 5 bases from V and 1 base from J, with 14 bases between. Written as DNA, the CDR3 is TGTGCCAGCTCAAACTCCAAAGTCGGCCAAGAGACCCAGTACTTC. As protein: CASSNSKVGQETQYF.

The V gene is TRBV5-4, the J gene TRBJ2-3; weak D call: TRBD2 (5 bases). The CDR3 length is 14 residues. The V end lost 3 bases, the J end lost 4 bases, and 12 bases lay between the germline ends. CDR1 and CDR2 (germline): SGHNT, YYREEE (reference sequence). The CDR3 nucleotides read TGTGCCAGCAGCTCAAAAGGGAGCTCAGATACGCAGTATTTT. Amino acid sequence: CASSSKGSSDTQYF.

The sample holds one count of this clone. This rearrangement joins TRBV28 to TRBJ1-2; D uncertain. Trimming left V 2 bases short and J 7 bases short, with 14 bases between. CDR3 length: 14 residues. Germline assignment: CDR1 MDHEN and CDR2 SYDVKM. The DNA of the CDR3 is TGTGCCAGCAGTTTAGGCGGTTCCGGTTTTGGCTACACCTTC. Its translation: CASSLGGSGFGYTF.